The 29 T cell receptor beta chains listed next were all sequenced from one sample in a study of cytomegalovirus exposure and HLA in healthy donors. Assay: immunoSEQ multiplex PCR; the TCRdb copy retains only in-frame clones and omits some. Among 150,000 to 200,000 clones, roughly 91% were seen once, and the ten largest hold 2.5% to 3.5%. The sample consisted of PBMCs. The origin of the receptors is a man in his late teens or twenties in good health and CMV-seronegative.

The V gene is TRBV28, the J gene TRBJ2-2; no reliable D call. V shed 5 bases and J shed 6 bases, with 16 bases lying between them. This CDR3 spans 15 amino acids. Germline assignment: CDR1 MDHEN and CDR2 SYDVKM. CDR3 sequence (DNA): TGTGCCAGCAGTCCCCGCGGAGTTTTGGCCGGGGAGCTGTTTTTT. Amino acids: CASSPRGVLAGELFF.

V usage is TRBV11-3 and J usage is TRBJ2-7; 10 bases align to TRBD1. Germline CDR1 is SGHNT and CDR2 is YENEEA. The CDR3 is made up of 14 amino acids. The V segment lost 5 bases and the J segment 3 bases; nucleotides outside the gene matches: 4. The CDR3 nucleotides read TGTGCCAGCAGCCAGGGACAGGGGAACTACGAGCAGTACTTC. Its translation is CASSQGQGNYEQYF. Supplemented by reference TRBV11-3 and TRBJ2-7, the full variable domain reads EAGVVQSPRYKIIEKKQPVAFWCNPISGHNTLYWYLQNLGQGPELLIRYENEEAVDDSQLPKDRFSAERLKGVDSTLKIQPAELGDSAVYLCASSQGQGNYEQYFGPGTRLTVT.

As for this clone: A junction boundary mismatches the germline segment, possibly from a read error. This sequence joins TRBV6-1 and TRBJ2-3; no clear D gene. Germline assignment: CDR1 MNHNS and CDR2 SASEGT. The CDR3 loop spans 13 amino acids. The CDR3 reads CASREDNTDTQYF. For the CDR3, the DNA is TGTGCCAGCAGAGAAGACAACACAGATACGCAGTATTTT.

The V call is TRBV30, the J call TRBJ2-3, with a possible D match to TRBD1 (6 bases). Germline CDR1 reads GTSNPN; CDR2 reads SVGIG (reference sequence). The CDR3 totals 16 residues. Trimming cost V 4 bases and J 0 bases, with 17 bases left between them. The CDR3 sequence is CAWTGTQLPSTDTQYF. The DNA of the CDR3 is TGTGCCTGGACCGGGACACAACTTCCCAGCACAGATACGCAGTATTTT.

This clone has a single count. This chain links TRBV9 with TRBJ1-1, with 10 bases matching TRBD1. Per germline, CDR1 SGDLS and CDR2 YYNGEE. The CDR3 loop spans 14 amino acids. V shed 0 bases, J shed 8 bases, and the junction held 4 bases outside the gene matches. Here the CDR3 DNA reads TGTGCCAGCAGCGTAGAAGGGGACAGGGGAGAAGCTTTCTTT. Translating it yields CASSVEGDRGEAFF.

The chain links TRBV13 to TRBJ2-2, with unresolved D. The length of the CDR3 is 12 residues. The ends were cut back, 3 bases at V and 6 bases at J, with 5 bases in the middle. The germline V gene encodes CDR1 PRHDT and CDR2 FYEKMQ (reference sequence). CDR3 in DNA: TGTGCCAGCAGCTTGGGCGCCGGGGAGCTGTTTTTT. Protein: CASSLGAGELFF.

The sample holds one count of this clone. This chain joins TRBV7-9 and TRBJ2-3; 7 nucleotides line up with TRBD2. The J segment lost 2 bases and the V segment lost 7 bases, leaving 12 bases of the junction unmatched. This CDR3 region has 16 residues. From germline, CDR1 is SEHNR and CDR2 FQNEAQ (reference sequence). The CDR3 here is CASTSPASGFTDTQYF. As DNA, the CDR3 is TGTGCCAGCACCTCACCGGCTAGCGGCTTCACAGATACGCAGTATTTT.

The genes are TRBV4-1 and TRBJ2-1; tentatively, D is TRBD2 (6 bases). Trimming stripped 4 bases from V and 3 bases from J, with 13 bases between. The V gene's germline CDR1 is MGHRA and CDR2 YSYEKL. The CDR3 runs to 15 residues. CDR3 nucleotides: TGCGCCAGCAGCCGGGGGGACTCCGACTACAATGAGCAGTTCTTC. Protein: CASSRGDSDYNEQFF.

The V call is TRBV4-1, the J call TRBJ2-5, with D perhaps TRBD2 (6 bases). Germline V lookup: CDR1 MGHRA, CDR2 YSYEKL. The CDR3 is 15 amino acids. V was shortened by 3 bases and J by 2 bases, with 13 bases between the two germline ends. The CDR3: CASSHRLTRQETQYF. CDR3 sequence (DNA): TGCGCCAGCAGCCACCGCCTGACTAGGCAAGAGACCCAGTACTTC.

The chain combines TRBV28 with TRBJ1-5, with D maybe TRBD1 (5 bases). This CDR3 spans 14 amino acids. Looked up from germline, CDR1 is MDHEN and CDR2 is SYDVKM. Trimming stripped 3 bases from V and 3 bases from J, with 9 bases between. The CDR3 protein is CASSFAGNNQPQHF. The CDR3 bases are TGTGCCAGCAGTTTTGCAGGGAACAATCAGCCCCAGCATTTT.

This sequence joins TRBV11-2 and TRBJ1-1; D may be TRBD1 (5 bases). Trimming left V 1 base short and J 7 bases short, with 7 bases between. Germline CDR1 reads SGHAT; CDR2 reads FQNNGV. The CDR3 consists of 12 residues. The CDR3 region is CASSLGGGEAFF. CDR3 nucleotide sequence: TGTGCCAGCAGCTTAGGGGGCGGTGAAGCTTTCTTT.

The chain uses TRBV19 and TRBJ2-2; 8 nucleotides agree with TRBD1. V was clipped by 1 base and J by 4 bases; unmatched bases: 8. Germline V gene data show CDR1 as LNHDA and CDR2 as SQIVND (reference sequence). The CDR3 spans 17 residues. The CDR3 coding sequence is TGTGCCAGTAGTATAGGTCCCCAGGGGGCGGTCACCGGGGAGCTGTTTTTT. This translates into CASSIGPQGAVTGELFF.

This clone has only a few counts. CDR3 DNA sequence: TGTGCCAGCAGCCGACCGTTCGCCGGGAACATTACTGAAGCTTTCTTT. This sequence encodes CASSRPFAGNITEAFF. The rearrangement links TRBV6-6 to TRBJ1-1; unclear D gene. V was shortened by 6 bases and J by 5 bases, with 22 bases between the two germline ends. This CDR3 region has 16 residues. From germline, CDR1 is MNHNY and CDR2 SVGAGI (reference sequence).

The J gene is TRBJ1-5, the V gene TRBV28, with a possible D match to TRBD1 (5 bases). Trimming removed 2 bases from V and 7 bases from J, with 12 bases in between. This CDR3 spans 14 amino acids. Germline-derived CDR1 and CDR2 are MDHEN and SYDVKM. The CDR3 nucleotides read TGTGCCAGCAGTTTAGGGCAGGGCAGCCAGCCCCAGCATTTT. Translating gives CASSLGQGSQPQHF.

This clone has only one observation. V is TRBV28 and J is TRBJ2-7; no firm D call. CDR1 is MDHEN, CDR2 SYDVKM, per germline. The CDR3 sequence is 12 residues long. The V gene lost 5 bases and the J gene lost 4 bases, with 9 bases spanning the gap. CDR3 coding DNA: TGTGCCAGCAGTCCCCCCCTGTACGAGCAGTACTTC. The encoded protein is CASSPPLYEQYF.

The chain employs TRBV5-1 and TRBJ2-7; a weak D match, TRBD1 (6 bases). CDR1 is SGHRS, CDR2 YFSETQ, per germline. The CDR3 consists of 13 residues. V lost 1 base and J lost 3, with 8 bases in between. The CDR3 sequence: CASSLTGSYEQYV. The CDR3 DNA sequence: TGCGCCAGCAGCTTGACAGGGAGCTACGAGCAGTACGTC.

The chain combines TRBV7-2 with TRBJ1-2, with 12 bases fitting TRBD1. The V and J ends lost 3 bases and 3 bases, in that order; junction bases with no gene match: 8. Germline V lookup: CDR1 SGHTA, CDR2 FQGNSA. This CDR3 contains 17 residues. The CDR3 loop is CASSFWDRGLIHYGYTF. As DNA, the CDR3 is TGTGCCAGCAGCTTCTGGGACAGGGGGCTTATACACTATGGCTACACCTTC.

The chain links TRBV5-4 to TRBJ1-1; D remains unclear. This CDR3 region has 14 residues. V lost 4 bases and J lost 1, with 11 bases in between. The germline V gene encodes CDR1 SGHNT and CDR2 YYREEE (reference sequence). The CDR3 nucleotides are TGTGCCAGCAGCCCGAGCGTAACGAACACTGAAGCTTTCTTT. Amino acids: CASSPSVTNTEAFF.

CDR3: CASSRGLAVQETQYF. The DNA for the CDR3 is TGTGCCAGCAGCCGGGGACTAGCGGTTCAAGAGACCCAGTACTTC. This rearrangement joins TRBV5-4 to TRBJ2-5, with 11 bases lining up with TRBD2. Trimming removed 4 bases from V and 2 bases from J; junction bases left unmatched: 4. The CDR3 length is 15 residues. Germline V gene sequence: CDR1 SGHNT, CDR2 YYREEE (reference sequence). The complete variable domain, with remaining parts taken from reference TRBV5-4 and TRBJ2-5, reads ETGVTQSPTHLIKTRGQQVTLRCSSQSGHNTVSWYQQALGQGPQFIFQYYREEENGRGNFPPRFSGLQFPNYSSELNVNALELDDSALYLCASSRGLAVQETQYFGPGTRLLVL.

This clone has more than one count but fewer than ten. V and J are TRBV19 and TRBJ1-5; no clear D gene. Germline V lookup: CDR1 LNHDA, CDR2 SQIVND (reference sequence). The CDR3 has 15 amino acids. Trimming cost V 4 bases and J 4 bases, with 14 bases left between them. The CDR3 DNA is TGTGCCAGTAGTACCGAACTGATACAGAATCAGCCCCAGCATTTT. Its protein is CASSTELIQNQPQHF.

The genes are TRBV4-3 and TRBJ2-1, with D possibly TRBD2 on 6 matching bases. V lost 3 bases to trimming and J lost 0 bases, with 15 bases between them. Germline CDR1 LGHNA, CDR2 YSLEER. The CDR3 is 17 residues long. The CDR3 spells CASSHPRGGNSYNEQFF. CDR3 DNA: TGCGCCAGCAGCCACCCCCGGGGCGGGAACTCCTACAATGAGCAGTTCTTC.

This clone has just a few counts. J is TRBJ2-1 and V is TRBV6-1, with 11 bases identical to TRBD2. The CDR3 totals 15 residues. Germline CDR1 MNHNS, CDR2 SASEGT. V was pared by 8 bases and J by 4 bases, with 7 bases of the junction left unmatched. The CDR3 DNA reads as TGTGCCAGCGGACAAACTAGCGGGGGTTACAATGAGCAGTTCTTC. It yields the protein CASGQTSGGYNEQFF.

This clone was detected ten times or more. Other DNA sequences in this specimen translate into the identical CDR3. V usage is TRBV5-4 and J usage is TRBJ1-6; D not certain. The CDR3 has 13 amino acids. Trimming removed 1 base at V and 4 bases at J, with 3 bases between. Germline CDR1 and CDR2: SGHNT and YYREEE (reference sequence). CDR3 sequence (DNA): TGTGCCAGCAGCTTGCAGTATAATTCACCCCTCCACTTT. Amino acid sequence: CASSLQYNSPLHF.

This clone was seen only once. The rearrangement joins TRBV4-3 to TRBJ1-5, with D unclear. Germline values: CDR1 LGHNA, CDR2 YSLEER. This CDR3 comprises 15 residues. The V and J ends lost 0 bases and 2 bases respectively, with 8 bases between them. CDR3 protein: CASSQDREGNQPQHF. Written as DNA, the CDR3 is TGCGCCAGCAGCCAAGATAGGGAGGGCAATCAGCCCCAGCATTTT.

The J gene is TRBJ2-2, the V gene TRBV9, with D possibly being TRBD1 (7 bases). V was pared by 0 bases and J by 1 base, with 16 bases between. Germline V CDR1 and CDR2: SGDLS, YYNGEE. This CDR3 spans 18 amino acids. CDR3 sequence (DNA): TGTGCCAGCAGCGTAGCTACCGGCGGGACAGAGAACACCGGGGAGCTGTTTTTT. It is translated as CASSVATGGTENTGELFF.

The chain has TRBV29-1 and TRBJ2-7, with 13 bases aligning to TRBD2. The V gene end was trimmed by 1 base and the J gene end by 2 bases; junction bases not matched to a gene: 5. CDR1 and CDR2 from the germline V gene are SQVTM and ANQGSEA. The CDR3 has 16 amino acids. Here the CDR3 DNA reads TGCAGCGTTGAAGGGACTAGCGGGAGTAACCCCTACGAGCAGTACTTC. It is translated as CSVEGTSGSNPYEQYF.

The V call is TRBV2, the J call TRBJ1-1; 8 bases are a match to TRBD1. V gave up 1 base and J gave up 6 bases; unmatched junction bases: 7. The CDR3 runs 15 residues. Germline-derived CDR1 and CDR2 are SNHLY and FYNNEI. The CDR3 bases are TGTGCCAGCAGTGAAGGAAGGACAGGGAAACCTGAAGCTTTCTTT. Protein sequence: CASSEGRTGKPEAFF.

The chain combines TRBV10-3 with TRBJ1-1, with TRBD1 as a possible D gene (6 bases). The CDR3 runs to 14 residues. V lost 4 bases to trimming and J lost 4 bases, with 13 bases between them. Per germline, CDR1 ENHRY and CDR2 SYGVKD. The CDR3 nucleotides read TGTGCCATCAGTGTAGGGGGGGCCAGCACTGAAGCTTTCTTT. It encodes CAISVGGASTEAFF.

The chain carries TRBV6-6 and TRBJ2-7, with D tentatively TRBD2 (5 bases). The CDR3 length is 15 residues. V lost 4 bases and J 3 bases, leaving 16 bases between the germline ends. Looked up from germline, CDR1 is MNHNY and CDR2 is SVGAGI (reference sequence). The CDR3 coding sequence is TGTGCCAGCAGTTCCAGAGAGGGTAGGGACTACGAGCAGTACTTC. Its translation is CASSSREGRDYEQYF.